This T cell receptor beta chain was obtained from a study of T-cell reconstitution after alpha-beta-depleted transplantation in children. CDR1 and CDR2 (germline): LNHNV, YYDKDF (reference sequence). The CDR3 has 15 residues. V dropped 5 bases and J dropped 4 bases, with 17 bases sitting between them. Unique molecular identifiers were incorporated during preparation of the TCRbeta library. TCRdb re-called the PCR reads through MiXCR, storing one row per CDR3 protein. This sample carries a few hundred thousand distinct CDR3 sequences, 10% of them seen once, and the ten largest clones take 2.4%. The sequence derives from a human donor who donated a stem cell graft to a child with acute lymphoblastic leukemia. The V and J genes are TRBV15 and TRBJ2-5; D may be TRBD1 or TRBD2 (6 bases each). Sequencing used PBMCs from the stem cell graft donor, obtained from the stem cell graft. CDR3 residues: CATSPRGLEGETQYF. The CDR3 coding sequence is TGTGCCACCAGCCCCAGGGGACTCGAAGGAGAGACCCAGTACTTC.